This T cell receptor beta chain was recovered during a study of shared clonotypes between healthy human individuals. Broader study findings: Memory subsets generally showed smaller estimated richness than naive subsets did.

Each replicate PCR on the sorted subsets used about 0.2 ug DNA (roughly 30,000 T cell genomes). TCRdb's table, derived via immunoSEQ multiplex PCR, lists solely in-frame clones and lacks some. The repertoire holds a few million clones, more than 90% seen once, with more than 0.12% in the top ten. The study drew all its donors from Caucasian adults living in Nashville, Tennessee. Germline values: CDR1 SQVTM, CDR2 ANQGSEA. The CDR3 covers 12 residues. The V end lost 4 bases, the J end lost 5 bases, and 12 bases lay between the germline ends. A note on this clone: Its matching antigen is unknown.

The sequence came from a man aged 18 to 29 in good health. The chain couples TRBV29-1 to TRBJ2-7, with D possibly being TRBD2 (5 bases). The sequencing sample was made of naive CD4+ T cells sorted from blood. Subset defined: CD45RA+ positively selected. In nucleotides, the CDR3 is TGCAGCGTTGTGGTCCTAGCCAACGAGCAGTACTTC. Translation: CSVVVLANEQYF.